This T cell receptor (beta chain) was sequenced during a study of cytomegalovirus exposure and HLA in healthy donors. Whole-study results and caveats: Among donors in an Asian-associated ancestry cluster, a later analysis reportedly found fewer N-insertions than the approximately 700-donor mean.

Trimming at V came to 2 bases and at J to 0 bases, leaving 10 bases not matched to a gene. Germline CDR1 MRHNA, CDR2 SNTAGT. CDR3 length: 18 residues. In regard to this clone: The antigen remains undetermined.

PCR primers comprised 60 Vbeta and 13 Jbeta primers. Clones were sequenced by immunoSEQ multiplex PCR, and TCRdb holds only the in-frame ones, with some missing. The profile shows about 180,000 clones, 80% of them singletons. The sequence derives from a man aged 25 to 40 in good health and CMV-seropositive. This rearrangement joins TRBV6-4 to TRBJ1-2, with 9 bases matching TRBD1. Specimen: PBMCs. The CDR3 spells CASSDRGLDRGANYGYTF. The CDR3 DNA reads as TGTGCCAGCAGTGACCGGGGATTGGACAGGGGTGCTAACTATGGCTACACCTTC.